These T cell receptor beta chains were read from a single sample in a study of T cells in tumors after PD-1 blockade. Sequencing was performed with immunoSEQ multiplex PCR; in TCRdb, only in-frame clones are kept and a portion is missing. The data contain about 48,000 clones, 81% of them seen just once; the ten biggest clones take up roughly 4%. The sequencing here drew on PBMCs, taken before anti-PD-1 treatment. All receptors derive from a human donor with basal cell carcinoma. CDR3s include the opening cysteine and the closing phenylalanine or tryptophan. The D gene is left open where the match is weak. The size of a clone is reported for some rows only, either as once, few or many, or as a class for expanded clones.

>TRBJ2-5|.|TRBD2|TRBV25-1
TGTGCCAGCAGTGAATGGAGCGGGGGGACCCAGTACTTC
CASSEWSGGTQYF
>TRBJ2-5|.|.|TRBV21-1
TGTGCCAGCAGCAAGGAGGGGGGAAATTGGAAATATCAAGAGACCCAGTACTTC
CASSKEGGNWKYQETQYF
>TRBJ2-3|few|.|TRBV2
TGTGCCAGCAGTCCTTTAGGGACGGCGAGCACAGATACGCAGTATTTT
CASSPLGTASTDTQYF
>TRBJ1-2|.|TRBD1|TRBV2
TGTGCCAGCAGCCTCACGGGACAGCTCTATGGCTACACCTTC
CASSLTGQLYGYTF
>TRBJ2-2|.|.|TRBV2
TGTGCCAGCAGTGCTCTCGGGGCGTGGGACGGATCGAACACCGGGGAGCTGTTTTTT
CASSALGAWDGSNTGELFF
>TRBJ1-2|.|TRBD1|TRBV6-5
TGTGCCAGCAGTTACTCGGGACAGGGGATCGGCTATGGCTACACCTTC
CASSYSGQGIGYGYTF
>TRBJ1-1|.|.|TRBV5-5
TGTGCCAGCAGCTTGGAAGCTTCACGGAACACTGAAGCTTTCTTT
CASSLEASRNTEAFF
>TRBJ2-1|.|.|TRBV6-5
TGTGCCAGCAGACCTCTAGCGATCAATGAGCAGTTCTTC
CASRPLAINEQFF
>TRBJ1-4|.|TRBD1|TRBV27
TGTGCCAGCAACCTACAGGGGACCCCCTATGAAAAACTGTTTTTT
CASNLQGTPYEKLFF
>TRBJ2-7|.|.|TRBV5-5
TGTGCCAGCAGCGTCGGGGGCCCTAGGGAGCAGTACTTC
CASSVGGPREQYF
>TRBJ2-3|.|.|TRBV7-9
TGTGCCAGCAGCCCCGAAGCAGGCACAGATACGCAGTATTTT
CASSPEAGTDTQYF
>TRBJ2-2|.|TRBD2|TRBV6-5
TGTGCCAGCAGACTAGCGGGGGCCACCGGGGAGCTGTTTTTT
CASRLAGATGELFF
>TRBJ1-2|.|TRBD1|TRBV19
TGTGCCAGTAGTAACCCGGGACAGGGGGCGGTGGAAAACTATGGCTACACCTTC
CASSNPGQGAVENYGYTF
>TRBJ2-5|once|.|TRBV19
TGTGCCAGTAGTATTAATTGGGAGACCCAGTACTTC
CASSINWETQYF
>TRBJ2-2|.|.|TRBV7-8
TGTGCCAGCAGCTTTGGTAGGAACACCGGGGAGCTGTTTTTT
CASSFGRNTGELFF
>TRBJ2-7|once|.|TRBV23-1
TGCGCCAGCAGTCTCCCTAGCCACAGGCCTTCCTACGAGCAGTACTTC
CASSLPSHRPSYEQYF
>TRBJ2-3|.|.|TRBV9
TGTGCCAGCAGCCCGAGCACAGATACGCAGTATTTT
CASSPSTDTQYF
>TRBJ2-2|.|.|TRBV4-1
TGCGCCAGCAGCCAAGGTGGGGAGCTGTTTTTT
CASSQGGELFF
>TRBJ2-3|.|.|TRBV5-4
TGTGCCAGCAGCTTGGCCGGTGGTAGCGGCACAGATACGCAGTATTTT
CASSLAGGSGTDTQYF
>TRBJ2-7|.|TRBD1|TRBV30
TGTGCCTGGGGACAGGGAGTTCGGGAGCAGTACTTC
CAWGQGVREQYF
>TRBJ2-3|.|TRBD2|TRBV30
TGTGCCTGGAGCTTAGGGACTAGCGGGGGCACAGATACGCAGTATTTT
CAWSLGTSGGTDTQYF
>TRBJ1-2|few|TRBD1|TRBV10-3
TGTGCCATCAGTGAGCCACGGGGACTCACAGGGGGCTGGCATGGCTACACCTTC
CAISEPRGLTGGWHGYTF
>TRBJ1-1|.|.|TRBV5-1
TGCGCCAGCAGCTTGGGGTTGGCCAGAATTACCACTGAAGCTTTCTTT
CASSLGLARITTEAFF
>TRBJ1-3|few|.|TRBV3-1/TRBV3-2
TGTGCCAGCAGCCAAGAGGGGGGACGAGGAAACACCATATATTTT
CASSQEGGRGNTIYF
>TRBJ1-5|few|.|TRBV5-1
TGCGCCAGCAGCTTGGAGGGGGATAGCAATCAGCCCCAGCATTTT
CASSLEGDSNQPQHF
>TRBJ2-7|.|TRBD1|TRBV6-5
TGTGCCAGCAGACCGACAGGGGTCTCAACCTACGAGCAGTACTTC
CASRPTGVSTYEQYF
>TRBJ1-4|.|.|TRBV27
TGTGCCAGCAGTTTCTTAGGCAGTTCTAATGAAAAACTGTTTTTT
CASSFLGSSNEKLFF
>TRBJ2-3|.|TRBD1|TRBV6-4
TGTGCCAGCAGTGGGACAGGCGGCACAGATACGCAGTATTTT
CASSGTGGTDTQYF
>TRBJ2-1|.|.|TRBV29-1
TGCAGCGCGGGAAGACGGCAACCCTACAATGAGCAGTTCTTC
CSAGRRQPYNEQFF
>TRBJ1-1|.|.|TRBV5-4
TGTGCCAGCAGCTTGGCAAGGGAGGTTGGGAACACTGAAGCTTTCTTT
CASSLAREVGNTEAFF
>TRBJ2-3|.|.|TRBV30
TGTGCCTGGAGCGATTCAGCCCGTAGCACAGATACGCAGTATTTT
CAWSDSARSTDTQYF
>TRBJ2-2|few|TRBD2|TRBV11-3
TGTGCCAGCAGCTTAGACGGGCGGGGGGGCAGCAGGGAGCTGTTTTTT
CASSLDGRGGSRELFF
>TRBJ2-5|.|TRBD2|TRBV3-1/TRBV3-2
TGTGCCAGCAGCCTCGGACTAGCGGGGGGGCGTGGGGAGACCCAGTACTTC
CASSLGLAGGRGETQYF
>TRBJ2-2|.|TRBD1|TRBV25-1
TGTGCCAGCAGTGAATGGAGCAGGGGGCAGGGCGGGGAGCTGTTTTTT
CASSEWSRGQGGELFF
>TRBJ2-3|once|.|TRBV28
TGTGCCAGCTTAAAAGCCGGGGCAGATACGCAGTATTTT
CASLKAGADTQYF